This entry describes one TCR beta chain. No antigen is known for it. The record originates from a study of T cells in localized non-small cell lung cancer. Sequencing was performed with immunoSEQ multiplex PCR; in TCRdb, only in-frame clones are kept and a portion is missing. The table includes 50,000 or so clones, roughly 80% detected once. Germline-derived CDR1 and CDR2 are LNHDA and SQIVND (reference sequence). CDR3 length: 13 amino acids. Between the trimmed V and J ends, which lost 3 bases and 1 base, there was a span of 6 bases. Study-level findings and limits: Greater blood T cell density accompanied longer overall survival. The greatest T cell clonality was found in uninvolved adjacent lung (higher than in tumor). Only one tumor region went through sequencing, so heterogeneity may still be there. Appearing in adjacent lung were a median about 59 of the top 100 tumor clones.

The TCR sequence derives from a woman aged 35-70 years with stage II lung adenocarcinoma. The input for sequencing was PBMCs, taken before any cancer treatment. The chain joins TRBV19 to TRBJ1-1; no clear D gene. The CDR3: CASSITWNTEAFF. CDR3 coding DNA: TGTGCCAGTAGTATCACCTGGAACACTGAAGCTTTCTTT.